This T cell receptor beta chain was sequenced in a study of blood T cell repertoires in COVID-19 (dated by TCRdb to the early 2020s). For the study in its entirety: Samples covering the acute and convalescent phases of COVID-19 were provided by collaborators in the United States, Italy and Spain. The prospective study material was composed of cDNA or gDNA derived from T cells, B-cell-depleted T cells, or PBMCs. The dataset comprised deeply sampled blood TCRbeta repertoires from subjects exposed to, actively infected with, or recovered from COVID-19. The repertoires were released in a freely available public database meant as a resource for research on the immune response to SARS-CoV-2. Samples came from the ongoing ImmuneRACE study (first 160 participants) plus 1,254 subjects from 6 global collaborators. The sample metadata nearly always contained a de-identified subject ID, COVID-19 status, age in years and sex. Where available, HLA class I and class II types were obtained from metadata supplied by the sample provider rather than from assay-based typing.

Concerning this clone itself: No cognate antigen has been identified for it. Base-call qualities are not available, and no considerably larger clone is one nucleotide away.

TCRbeta CDR3 regions were amplified from genomic DNA by means of the immunoSEQ Assay, a bias-controlled multiplex PCR. For the original study's pipeline: Nucleated cell counts per sample were estimated from amplification of reference gene primers within the assay. To quantify the absolute abundance of each unique TCRbeta CDR3 rearrangement, sequence reads were collapsed and filtered. Productive Simpson clonality was computed per sample as the square root of Simpson's diversity index over productive rearrangements. In its TCRdb copy, this immuneACCESS table keeps in-frame sequences only and misses some clones. Where compared with another copy, unresolved V genes explain less than half of these, and the others have no known cause. V and J calls and clone size are as listed in that table; D and trimming were resolved from the DNA. This sample is represented by approximately 200,000 clones; around 82% of them were singletons. Jointly, the top ten make up roughly 7% of the sample.

The paper as a whole reports these results and caveats: How much clinical and demographic metadata was included differed by source and by participant, and the metadata was provided uncurated.

In the prospective study, participants were about 18 to 90 years old, resided in approximately 22 geographic areas of the United States, and were enrolled through a virtual design. In the prospective study, participants were assigned to cohorts based on the clinical history participants reported in a screening survey and a study questionnaire. Recovered participants in ImmuneRACE Cohort 3 were defined by two consecutive negative NP/OP PCR tests, clearance by a healthcare professional, or resolution of symptoms. In the prospective study, mobile phlebotomists collected whole blood, serum and a nasopharyngeal or oropharyngeal swab from each participant. Prospective study participants could optionally give additional blood draws and questionnaires over a roughly 2-month period. Prospective study blood samples were shipped either frozen or at room temperature before DNA extraction. CDR1 and CDR2, per the germline V gene, are MDHEN and SYDVKM. V drops 3 bases and J drops 5 bases, leaving 13 bases in between. From the cysteine up to the phenylalanine, the CDR3 has a length of 14 residues. Only CDR3 DNA is held: 42 bases, read in frame from base 1.

Recombination joined TRBV28 with TRBJ1-2, with the D gene not clear enough to name. Sequencing input: PBMCs or T cells enriched from blood (not recorded which). The sequence derives from a man in his forties who had recovered from COVID-19. DNA sequence: TGTGCCAGCAGTTTGTTCGGTAAGAGGTATGGCTACACCTTC. This codes for CASSLFGKRYGYTF.